The 21 T cell receptor beta chains below come from one sample, sequenced in a study of CD8 T cells in ankylosing spondylitis. For these receptors, no antigen is known. Each CDR3 protein gets one entry after TCRdb re-called the 5' RACE reads with MiXCR. The table shows 100,000 to 150,000 distinct CDR3 sequences, with 17% occurring only once. General study findings and limits: Within ankylosing spondylitis blood, a TCR beta motif made up of under 10 highly homologous variants appeared to be characteristic.

The specimen sequenced was blood, either unsorted or a sorted T cell fraction (not recorded which). The receptors come from a male donor with ankylosing spondylitis.

This clonotype was seen a few times. V is TRBV13 and J is TRBJ1-1, with D possibly being TRBD1 (6 bases). Looked up from germline, CDR1 is PRHDT and CDR2 is FYEKMQ (reference sequence). V was clipped by 4 bases and J by 5 bases, with 20 bases between them. The CDR3 length is 16 residues. In DNA, the CDR3 is TGTGCCAGCAGCTCTCCGGACAGCCCGAGGGGGACTGAAGCTTTCTTT. Its protein is CASSSPDSPRGTEAFF.

CDR3 coding DNA: TGTGCCAGCAGTTTCCTGGGGCAGGCCTACGAGCAGTACTTC. This gives the protein CASSFLGQAYEQYF. This chain uses TRBV27 with TRBJ2-7; the D gene is possibly TRBD1 (5 bases). The CDR3 contains 14 residues. V was trimmed by 3 bases and J by 2 bases, leaving 11 bases between them. Germline V gives CDR1 MNHEY, CDR2 SMNVEV (reference sequence).

The chain employs TRBV20-1 and TRBJ2-7; 11 bases are shared with TRBD2. CDR1 is DFQATT and CDR2 is SNEGSKA in the germline V gene (reference sequence). The CDR3 is made up of 15 amino acids. Trimming cost V 1 base and J 1 base; bases outside gene matches: 3. In nucleotides, the CDR3 is TGCAGTGCTAGAGGGACTAGCGGGCCTTCCTACGAGCAGTACTTC. This gives the protein CSARGTSGPSYEQYF.

V gene TRBV15 combines with J gene TRBJ2-3; D may be TRBD2 (5 bases). Germline V lookup: CDR1 LNHNV, CDR2 YYDKDF (reference sequence). This CDR3 is built from 15 residues. Trimming cost V 1 base and J 8 bases, with 16 bases left between them. The CDR3 sequence is CATSRASEGRGTQYF. CDR3 in DNA: TGTGCCACCAGCAGAGCTTCCGAAGGGAGAGGTACGCAGTATTTT.

V usage is TRBV30 and J usage is TRBJ2-7; no clear D gene. Trimming took 2 bases from V and 0 from J, leaving 8 bases between them. Germline V gives CDR1 GTSNPN, CDR2 SVGIG (reference sequence). This CDR3 region has 13 residues. The CDR3 nucleotides are TGTGCCTGGAGTCCGACAAACTCCTACGAGCAGTACTTC. This sequence encodes CAWSPTNSYEQYF.

This chain joins TRBV27 and TRBJ2-7; possibly TRBD1 or TRBD2 for D (5 bases each). Germline V lookup: CDR1 MNHEY, CDR2 SMNVEV (reference sequence). Trimming removed 4 bases from V and 4 bases from J, with 14 bases in between. The CDR3 runs to 14 residues. This chain's CDR3 is CASSWDGRIYEQYF. CDR3 sequence (DNA): TGTGCCAGCAGTTGGGACGGAAGAATTTACGAGCAGTACTTC.

This clonotype came up many times. The gene calls are TRBV4-1 and TRBJ2-4; 11 nucleotides agree with TRBD2. The CDR3 consists of 19 residues. V was clipped by 0 bases and J by 1 base; unmatched bases: 8. Germline V gene sequence: CDR1 MGHRA, CDR2 YSYEKL. The CDR3 nucleotides are TGCGCCAGCAGCCAAGATACTAGCGGGAGCCGGTGGGCCAAAAACATTCAGTACTTC. This gives the protein CASSQDTSGSRWAKNIQYF.

The rearrangement links TRBV13 to TRBJ2-5; D may match TRBD1 or TRBD2 (5 bases each). CDR1 is PRHDT, CDR2 FYEKMQ, per germline (reference sequence). Trimming left V 7 bases short and J 1 base short, with 19 bases between. The CDR3 has 16 amino acids. DNA of the CDR3: TGTGCCAGCACCTTTTCCCTCGAGGGGACCCAAGAGACCCAGTACTTC. Translation: CASTFSLEGTQETQYF.

The sample holds a few counts of this clonotype. The V gene is TRBV12-3 or TRBV12-4, the J gene TRBJ2-1, with a tentative D call TRBD2 (6 bases). Trimming took off 6 bases at V and 10 bases at J, with 13 bases between the two ends. The CDR3 consists of 12 residues. This CDR3 reads CASSSGLFEQFF. CDR3 bases: TGTGCCAGCAGCTCCGGACTATTCGAGCAGTTCTTC.

This clonotype was detected only a few times. The gene calls are TRBV28 and TRBJ2-7; 11 nucleotides align to TRBD2. Germline CDR1 MDHEN, CDR2 SYDVKM. The ends lost 3 bases at V and 4 bases at J; junction bases unmatched: 2. This CDR3 region has 14 residues. In DNA form, the CDR3 reads TGTGCCAGCAGTTTCATAGCGGGAGGGTACGAGCAGTACTTC. Translated: CASSFIAGGYEQYF.

The V gene is TRBV12-3 or TRBV12-4, the J gene TRBJ2-7; 12 bases fit TRBD2. The CDR3 totals 14 residues. Germline trimming cut 6 bases from V and 4 bases from J; bases unmatched to any gene: 4. The CDR3 region is CASRPTSGRYEQYF. The DNA for the CDR3 is TGTGCCAGCAGACCGACTAGCGGGAGATACGAGCAGTACTTC.

The chain is built from TRBV6-5 and TRBJ2-2, with 9 bases aligning to TRBD2. The CDR3 is 17 residues long. V lost 4 bases to trimming and J lost 4 bases; unmatched junction nucleotides: 10. The germline V gene encodes CDR1 MNHEY and CDR2 SVGAGI. CDR3 amino acids: CASSSPGGTSPTGELFF. For the CDR3, the DNA is TGTGCCAGCAGTTCGCCTGGGGGGACTAGCCCCACCGGGGAGCTGTTTTTT.

The chain employs TRBV10-3 and TRBJ2-7; D perhaps matches TRBD2 (6 bases). CDR3 length: 13 residues. Germline assignment: CDR1 ENHRY and CDR2 SYGVKD. V gave up 6 bases and J gave up 2 bases, with 11 bases separating them. In DNA, the CDR3 is TGTGCCATCAGACCGGGAGATACCTACGAGCAGTACTTC. Residues: CAIRPGDTYEQYF.

This clonotype was seen a handful of times. The rearrangement links TRBV20-1 to TRBJ2-7; unclear D gene. CDR1 DFQATT and CDR2 SNEGSKA come from the germline V gene (reference sequence). This CDR3 is 17 amino acids long. The V end lost 0 bases, the J end lost 0 bases, and 18 bases lay between the germline ends. CDR3 in amino acids: CSARDPTSAGRSYEQYF. CDR3 nucleotide sequence: TGCAGTGCTAGAGACCCCACCTCCGCCGGCCGCTCCTACGAGCAGTACTTC.

This clonotype was counted only a few times. This chain links TRBV2 with TRBJ2-7; D gene uncertain. Per germline, CDR1 SNHLY and CDR2 FYNNEI. CDR3 size: 11 residues. V was clipped by 8 bases and J by 2 bases, with 7 bases between them. DNA of the CDR3: TGTGCCAGCGTAGCAGCCTACGAGCAGTACTTC. Its protein is CASVAAYEQYF. Based on the CDR3 plus reference TRBV2 and TRBJ2-7, the full variable domain is EPEVTQTPSHQVTQMGQEVILRCVPISNHLYFYWYRQILGQKVEFLVSFYNNEISEKSEIFDDQFSVERPDGSNFTLKIRSTKLEDSAMYFCASVAAYEQYFGPGTRLTVT.

This clonotype was counted a few times. The gene calls are TRBV28 and TRBJ2-7; 8 bases map to TRBD1. The length of the CDR3 is 16 residues. CDR1 is MDHEN, CDR2 SYDVKM, per germline. The V segment lost 3 bases and the J segment 0 bases; nucleotides outside the gene matches: 7. CDR3 in DNA: TGTGCCAGCAGTTTCCGGGACAGGCAACACTCCTACGAGCAGTACTTC. Its protein is CASSFRDRQHSYEQYF.

Only a few counts were recorded for this clonotype. V is TRBV9 and J is TRBJ1-1; D is undetermined. V was shortened by 1 base and J by 1 base, with 11 bases between the two germline ends. The germline V gene has CDR1 SGDLS and CDR2 YYNGEE. This CDR3 is 15 amino acids long. The DNA of the CDR3 is TGTGCCAGCAGCGTAATACAAGGTCCGAACACTGAAGCTTTCTTT. Encoded protein: CASSVIQGPNTEAFF.

This clonotype was detected many times. The CDR3 is CASSLSGNYNEQFF. As DNA, the CDR3 is TGCGCCAGCAGCTTGAGTGGGAACTACAATGAGCAGTTCTTC. This sequence joins TRBV5-1 and TRBJ2-1; D unresolved. CDR1 is SGHRS, CDR2 YFSETQ, per germline. V dropped 1 base and J dropped 3 bases, with 8 bases sitting between them. The CDR3 contains 14 residues.

This clonotype was counted between two and nine times. The chain uses TRBV4-2 and TRBJ1-1, with 7 bases lining up with TRBD1. CDR1 is LGHNA and CDR2 is YNFKEQ in the germline V gene. The junction had 7 bases not matched to a gene; V was cut back by 6 bases and J by 6 bases. This CDR3 has 13 residues. CDR3: CASRDTGTAEAFF. CDR3 nucleotide sequence: TGTGCCAGCAGGGATACGGGGACAGCTGAAGCTTTCTTT.

This clonotype showed up just a few times. The rearrangement uses TRBV29-1 and TRBJ2-2; D might be TRBD1 (6 bases). V gave up 6 bases and J gave up 5 bases, with 10 bases separating them. The germline CDR1 and CDR2 sequences are SQVTM and ANQGSEA. The CDR3 runs 12 residues. CDR3 coding DNA: TGCAGCGTCCGGACAGAAACCGGGGAGCTGTTTTTT. This encodes CSVRTETGELFF.

The J gene is TRBJ1-4, the V gene TRBV7-8; D ambiguous. The CDR3 runs to 15 residues. Germline loops: CDR1 SGHVS, CDR2 FQNEAQ. Trimming removed 3 bases from V and 4 bases from J, with 12 bases in between. The CDR3 DNA sequence: TGTGCCAGCAGCTTCGGACGGCAAAGTAATGAAAAACTGTTTTTT. It specifies CASSFGRQSNEKLFF.